These 10 T cell receptor beta chains share one sample of origin, sequenced in a study of radiation and T cells in renal cell carcinoma. TCRdb's copy holds only in-frame clones and misses some; the assay was immunoSEQ multiplex PCR. This table holds about 150,000 clones, about nine tenths found once. The time point here: baseline pretreatment blood. As for treatment: 15 Gy SBRT to primary tumor, nephrectomy 4 weeks later. Sample: blood, taken from a patient whose treatment included radiotherapy and nephrectomy. The source is a woman between 65 and 79 years old with renal cell carcinoma.

This clone was picked up one time. The chain has TRBV13 and TRBJ1-6; perhaps TRBD1 as D (5 bases). CDR1 and CDR2 (germline): PRHDT, FYEKMQ (reference sequence). The CDR3 spans 15 residues. V was shortened by 0 bases and J by 9 bases, with 12 bases between the two germline ends. CDR3 DNA sequence: TGTGCCAGCAGCTTAGGCCCCAGGGCGTTTTCACCCCTCCACTTT. Protein product: CASSLGPRAFSPLHF. Full variable domain (remainder filled in from reference TRBV13 and TRBJ1-6): AAGVIQSPRHLIKEKRETATLKCYPIPRHDTVYWYQQGPGQDPQFLISFYEKMQSDKGSIPDRFSAQQFSDYHSELNMSSLELGDSALYFCASSLGPRAFSPLHFGNGTRLTVT.

The rearrangement links TRBV5-8 to TRBJ1-1; the match to TRBD1 covers 7 bases. This CDR3 spans 15 amino acids. CDR1 SGHTS and CDR2 YDEGEE come from the germline V gene. The trim removed 0 bases at V and 2 bases at J, leaving 4 bases unmatched. CDR3 sequence: CASSLVGTANTEAFF. CDR3 DNA sequence: TGTGCCAGCAGCTTGGTCGGGACAGCAAACACTGAAGCTTTCTTT.

Of note for this clone: Other DNA variants within this sample encode the same CDR3. The rearrangement joins TRBV7-2 to TRBJ2-5; perhaps TRBD2 as D (6 bases). CDR3 length: 14 amino acids. Germline V gene sequence: CDR1 SGHTA, CDR2 FQGNSA. V shed 3 bases and J shed 1 base, with 9 bases lying between them. CDR3 in amino acids: CASSLRDFQETQYF. In nucleotides, the CDR3 is TGTGCCAGCAGCTTGCGGGACTTCCAAGAGACCCAGTACTTC.

The chain recombines TRBV29-1 with TRBJ1-1; D is ambiguous. Germline lookup yields CDR1 SQVTM and CDR2 ANQGSEA. Trimming stripped 3 bases from V and 1 base from J, with 12 bases between. This CDR3 comprises 14 residues. The CDR3 DNA reads TGCAGCGTTGATCGAGGCGGAGCGAACACTGAAGCTTTCTTT. The encoded protein is CSVDRGGANTEAFF.

The chain combines TRBV28 with TRBJ1-2, with D unclear. V was pared by 3 bases and J by 3 bases, with 8 bases between. There are 13 residues in the CDR3. The germline V gene has CDR1 MDHEN and CDR2 SYDVKM. CDR3 sequence: CASSFGSHYGYTF. CDR3 DNA sequence: TGTGCCAGCAGTTTTGGGAGTCACTATGGCTACACCTTC.

The CDR3 sequence: CASSPSGANVLTF. CDR3 nucleotide sequence: TGTGCCAGCAGCCCTTCTGGGGCCAACGTCCTGACTTTC. The genes are TRBV11-2 and TRBJ2-6, with D uncertain. This CDR3 is built from 13 residues. Deletions cut 5 bases from V and 1 base from J, with 3 bases between. Germline V gene data show CDR1 as SGHAT and CDR2 as FQNNGV.

The J gene is TRBJ2-3, the V gene TRBV28; D is perhaps TRBD2 (6 bases). Looked up from germline, CDR1 is MDHEN and CDR2 is SYDVKM. CDR3 length: 17 amino acids. V was trimmed by 5 bases and J by 2 bases, leaving 20 bases between them. CDR3 coding DNA: TGTGCCAGCAGTCCCTGGAGGAGGGAGAGGGCCACAGATACGCAGTATTTT. This gives the protein CASSPWRRERATDTQYF.

This clone was observed once. Germline is not matched at one junction end, which may reflect a read error. This chain connects TRBV7-7 to TRBJ2-5, with D possibly being TRBD1 or TRBD2 (6 bases each). CDR3 length: 16 amino acids. Germline V gene data show CDR1 as SSHAT and CDR2 as FNYEAQ (reference sequence). The CDR3 here is CASSLGGLARQETQYF. CDR3 sequence (DNA): TGTGCTAGCAGCTTAGGGGGACTGGCCCGTCAAGAGACCCAGTACTTC.

The V gene is TRBV7-2, the J gene TRBJ2-1, with D unresolved. Per germline, CDR1 SGHTA and CDR2 FQGNSA. The ends were cut back, 1 base at V and 15 bases at J, with 13 bases in the middle. The CDR3 runs 12 residues. The CDR3 reads CASSLGVESRFF. The CDR3 DNA reads TGTGCCAGCAGCTTAGGGGTAGAGAGTCGGTTCTTC.

The chain combines TRBV5-1 with TRBJ2-1; 9 bases are shared with TRBD2. From germline, CDR1 is SGHRS and CDR2 YFSETQ. The CDR3 totals 15 residues. V shed 0 bases, J shed 9 bases, and the junction held 7 bases outside the gene matches. The CDR3 sequence: CASSLAASGAFEQFF. CDR3 bases: TGCGCCAGCAGCTTGGCGGCTAGCGGGGCATTTGAGCAGTTCTTC.